This T cell receptor (beta chain) is drawn from a study of PD-L1 blockade in urothelial cancer. Looking at the study overall: Administration of atezolizumab to patients began in the mid-2010s, at 1,200 mg intravenously every 3 weeks.

Study-wide results and limits: Sub-median blood TCR clonality before treatment predicted longer survival.

CDR1 is SGHNT and CDR2 is YYREEE in the germline V gene (reference sequence). This CDR3 is 16 amino acids long. The J segment lost 3 bases and the V segment lost 0 bases, leaving 5 bases of the junction unmatched. Only in-frame clones appear in the TCRdb table, and some are missing; sequencing was by immunoSEQ multiplex PCR. The data show some 19,000 clones, almost 90% seen once. This clone was observed once. Antigen specificity is unknown. The chain is built from TRBV5-4 and TRBJ2-7; TRBD1 matches 11 bases. This specimen consisted of PBMCs, obtained around atezolizumab (anti-PD-L1) treatment. This receptor was identified in a woman aged 60-70 years with urothelial cancer. The CDR3 loop reads CASSLAPGTGGYEQYF. CDR3 sequence (DNA): TGTGCCAGCAGCTTGGCTCCCGGGACAGGGGGCTACGAGCAGTACTTC.